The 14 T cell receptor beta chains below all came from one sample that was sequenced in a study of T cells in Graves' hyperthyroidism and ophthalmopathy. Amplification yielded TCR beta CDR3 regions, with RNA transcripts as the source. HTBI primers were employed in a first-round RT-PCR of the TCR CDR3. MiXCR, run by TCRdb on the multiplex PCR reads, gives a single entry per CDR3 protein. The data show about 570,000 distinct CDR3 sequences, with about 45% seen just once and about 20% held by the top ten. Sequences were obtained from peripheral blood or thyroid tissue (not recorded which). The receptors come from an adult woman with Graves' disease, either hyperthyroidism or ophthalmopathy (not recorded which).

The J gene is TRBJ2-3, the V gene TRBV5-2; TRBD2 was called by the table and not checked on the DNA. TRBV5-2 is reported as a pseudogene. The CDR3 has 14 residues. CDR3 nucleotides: TGTGCCAGCAGCCCTCGGGGCCTTGGGGATACGCAGTATTTT. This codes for CASSPRGLGDTQYF.

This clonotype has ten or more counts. The CDR3 bases are TGTGCCAGCAACCCCACAGGGGGGGATAATTCACCCCTCCACTTT. Amino acids: CASNPTGGDNSPLHF. The J gene is TRBJ1-6, the V gene TRBV2; 8 bases match TRBD1. V shed 7 bases, J shed 5 bases, and the junction held 7 bases outside the gene matches. From germline, CDR1 is SNHLY and CDR2 FYNNEI. The CDR3 contains 15 residues.

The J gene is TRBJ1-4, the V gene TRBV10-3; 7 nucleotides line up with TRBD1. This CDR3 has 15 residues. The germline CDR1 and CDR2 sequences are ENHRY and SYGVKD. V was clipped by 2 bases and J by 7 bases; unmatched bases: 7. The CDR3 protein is CAISEEGAGGEKLFF. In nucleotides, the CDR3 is TGTGCCATCAGTGAGGAGGGGGCTGGGGGTGAAAAACTGTTTTTT.

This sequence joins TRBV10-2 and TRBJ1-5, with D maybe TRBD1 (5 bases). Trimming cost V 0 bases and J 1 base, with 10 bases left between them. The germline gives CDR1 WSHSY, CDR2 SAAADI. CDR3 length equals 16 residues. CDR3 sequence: CASSESGRGSNQPQHF. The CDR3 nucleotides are TGCGCCAGCAGTGAGTCGGGTAGGGGAAGCAATCAGCCCCAGCATTTT.

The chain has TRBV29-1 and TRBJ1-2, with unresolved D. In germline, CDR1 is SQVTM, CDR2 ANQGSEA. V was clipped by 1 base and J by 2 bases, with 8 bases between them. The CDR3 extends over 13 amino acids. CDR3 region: CSVEGGVNYGYTF. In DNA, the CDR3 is TGCAGCGTTGAAGGGGGAGTGAACTATGGCTACACCTTC.

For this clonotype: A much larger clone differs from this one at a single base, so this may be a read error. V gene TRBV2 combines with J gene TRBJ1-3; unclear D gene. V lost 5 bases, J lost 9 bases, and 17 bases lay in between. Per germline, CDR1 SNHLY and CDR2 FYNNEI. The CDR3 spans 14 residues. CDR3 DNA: TGTGCCAGCAGTTTGTCTCGCCAGCGAACCACCATATATTTT. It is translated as CASSLSRQRTTIYF.

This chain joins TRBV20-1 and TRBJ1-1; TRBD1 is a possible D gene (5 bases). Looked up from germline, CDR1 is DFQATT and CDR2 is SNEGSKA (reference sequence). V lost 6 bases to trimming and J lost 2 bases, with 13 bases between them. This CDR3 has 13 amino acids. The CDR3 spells CSAWDQPNTEAFF. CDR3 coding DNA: TGCAGTGCGTGGGACCAACCTAACACTGAAGCTTTCTTT.

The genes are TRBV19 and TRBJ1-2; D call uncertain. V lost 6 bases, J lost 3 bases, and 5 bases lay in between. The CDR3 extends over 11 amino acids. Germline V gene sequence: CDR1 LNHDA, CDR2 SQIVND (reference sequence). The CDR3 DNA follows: TGTGCCAGTAGGGGAGACTATGGCTACACCTTC. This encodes CASRGDYGYTF.

The CDR3 DNA follows: TGCGCAGGGAAACCGGGAGAGACCCAGTACTTC. This gives the protein CAGKPGETQYF. The chain is built from TRBV29-1 and TRBJ2-5, with a weak D call TRBD1 (5 bases). Germline V gene sequence: CDR1 SQVTM, CDR2 ANQGSEA. This CDR3 spans 11 amino acids.

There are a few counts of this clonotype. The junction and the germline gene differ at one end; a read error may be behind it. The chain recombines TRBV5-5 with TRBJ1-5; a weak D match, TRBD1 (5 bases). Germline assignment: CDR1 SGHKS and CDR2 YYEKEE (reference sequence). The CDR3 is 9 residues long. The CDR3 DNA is TGCGCCAGCAGCCAGAACCAGGGATTT. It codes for CASSQNQGF.

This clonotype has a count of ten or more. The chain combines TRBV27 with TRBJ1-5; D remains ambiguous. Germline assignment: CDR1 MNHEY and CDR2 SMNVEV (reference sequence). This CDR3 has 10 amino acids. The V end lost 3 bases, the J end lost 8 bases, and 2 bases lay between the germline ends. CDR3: CASSLKPQHF. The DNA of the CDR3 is TGTGCCAGCAGTTTGAAGCCCCAGCATTTT.

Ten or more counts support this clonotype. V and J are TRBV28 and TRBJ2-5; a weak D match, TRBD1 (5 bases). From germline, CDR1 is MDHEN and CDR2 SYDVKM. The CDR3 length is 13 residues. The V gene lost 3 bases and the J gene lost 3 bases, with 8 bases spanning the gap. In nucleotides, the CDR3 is TGTGCCAGCAGTTTTATGACAGAAGAGACCCAGTACTTC. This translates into CASSFMTEETQYF.

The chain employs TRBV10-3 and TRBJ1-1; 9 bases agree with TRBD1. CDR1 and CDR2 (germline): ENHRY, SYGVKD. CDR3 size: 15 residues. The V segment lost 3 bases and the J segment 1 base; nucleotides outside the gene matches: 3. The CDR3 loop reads CAISDGTGTNTEAFF. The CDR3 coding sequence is TGTGCCATCAGTGATGGGACAGGGACGAACACTGAAGCTTTCTTT.

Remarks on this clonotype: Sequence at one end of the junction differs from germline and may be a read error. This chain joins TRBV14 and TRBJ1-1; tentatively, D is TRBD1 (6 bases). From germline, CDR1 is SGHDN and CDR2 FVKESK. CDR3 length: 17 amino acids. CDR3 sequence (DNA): TGTGCCAACAGCCAAGCGCGGAGGGCGGGGGCGAACACTGAAGCTTTCTTT. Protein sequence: CANSQARRAGANTEAFF.